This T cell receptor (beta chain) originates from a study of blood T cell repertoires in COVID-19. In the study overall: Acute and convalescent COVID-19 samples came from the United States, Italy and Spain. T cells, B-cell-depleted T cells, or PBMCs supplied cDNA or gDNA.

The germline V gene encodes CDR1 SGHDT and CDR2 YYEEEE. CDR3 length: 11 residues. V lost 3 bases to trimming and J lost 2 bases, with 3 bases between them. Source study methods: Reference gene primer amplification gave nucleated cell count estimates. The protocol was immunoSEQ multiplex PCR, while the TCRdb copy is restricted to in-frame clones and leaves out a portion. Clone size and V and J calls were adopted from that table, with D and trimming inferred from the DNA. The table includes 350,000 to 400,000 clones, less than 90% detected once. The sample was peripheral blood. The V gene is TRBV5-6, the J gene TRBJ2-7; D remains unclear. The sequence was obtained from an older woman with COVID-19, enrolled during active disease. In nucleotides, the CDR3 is TGTGCCAGCAGCTCTACCTACGAGCAGTACTTC. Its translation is CASSSTYEQYF.